These T cell receptor beta chains were read from a single sample in a study of graft-versus-host responses after intestinal transplantation. Clones were sequenced by immunoSEQ multiplex PCR, and TCRdb holds only the in-frame ones, with some missing. Counted here are 75,000 to 100,000 clones, 80% to 95% occurring once; the ten biggest clones make up over 0.15%. The antigens of these receptors remain unknown. Sequencing was performed on unstimulated CD4+ T cells sorted from spleen or lymph node cells, taken before intestinal transplant. These receptors were taken from a human donor who received an intestinal transplant. Both conserved end residues are part of each CDR3.

j_call: TRBJ2-2; v_call: TRBV5-1; cdr3_aa: CASSPTGTGGTGELFF
j_call: TRBJ1-6; v_call: TRBV7-2; cdr3_aa: CASSSPGYNSPLHF
j_call: TRBJ2-1; v_call: TRBV15; cdr3_aa: CATSKGQIPYNEQFF
j_call: TRBJ1-2; v_call: TRBV4-1; cdr3_aa: CASSQQSEGLWGYTF
j_call: TRBJ2-7; v_call: TRBV5-8; cdr3_aa: CASGPSGKVHEQYF
j_call: TRBJ1-2; v_call: TRBV9; cdr3_aa: CASSSREDTGWGYTF
j_call: TRBJ1-1; v_call: TRBV11-3; cdr3_aa: CASSLSGDREAFF
j_call: TRBJ2-5; v_call: TRBV5-1; cdr3_aa: CASSLAGLDPQETQYF
j_call: TRBJ2-3; v_call: TRBV4-3; cdr3_aa: CASSQDRGVRGGWVKSTDTQYF
j_call: TRBJ2-5; v_call: TRBV5-4; cdr3_aa: CASSLGQGGETQYF
j_call: TRBJ2-7; v_call: TRBV11-3; cdr3_aa: CASSLDGTQGEYF
j_call: TRBJ2-4; v_call: TRBV29-1; cdr3_aa: CSVDMGTAGVNIQYF
j_call: TRBJ1-1; v_call: TRBV14; cdr3_aa: CASSQDPGQGEAFF
j_call: TRBJ2-1; v_call: TRBV11-2; cdr3_aa: CASSLVGTSGYEQFF
j_call: TRBJ1-2; v_call: TRBV19; cdr3_aa: CASSSTPGTGVASPYGYTF
j_call: TRBJ1-1; v_call: TRBV11-2; cdr3_aa: CASSLDGAVNTEAFF
j_call: TRBJ1-4; v_call: TRBV29-1; cdr3_aa: CSASRTANNEKLFF
j_call: TRBJ1-5; v_call: TRBV30; cdr3_aa: CAWSSPGIGGNQPQHF
j_call: TRBJ1-6; v_call: TRBV2; cdr3_aa: CASISLGEALHF
j_call: TRBJ1-2; v_call: TRBV5-1; cdr3_aa: CASSQTGTQSGYTF
j_call: TRBJ2-3; v_call: TRBV4-3; cdr3_aa: CASSQDAGLYTDTQYF
j_call: TRBJ1-2; v_call: TRBV6-6; cdr3_aa: CASSRDSYGYTF
j_call: TRBJ2-1; v_call: TRBV5-1; cdr3_aa: CASSFSGQGVNEQFF
j_call: TRBJ2-7; v_call: TRBV18; cdr3_aa: CASSPPASGRSYEQYF
j_call: TRBJ2-7; v_call: TRBV6-5; cdr3_aa: CASSYAAGSSYEQYF
j_call: TRBJ2-1; v_call: TRBV25-1; cdr3_aa: CASARTSGKPHEQFF
j_call: TRBJ1-5; v_call: TRBV6-1; cdr3_aa: CASSVAPSNQPQHF
j_call: TRBJ2-7; v_call: TRBV9; cdr3_aa: CASAKGLAGGLYEQYF
j_call: TRBJ1-2; v_call: TRBV18; cdr3_aa: CASSPDRDYGYTF
j_call: TRBJ2-7; v_call: TRBV5-4; cdr3_aa: CASSLKTGAYEQYF
j_call: TRBJ2-5; v_call: TRBV6-1; cdr3_aa: CASTEGGSEAETQYF
j_call: TRBJ1-1; v_call: TRBV27; cdr3_aa: CASSFRGGSTEAFF
j_call: TRBJ1-1; v_call: TRBV6-5; cdr3_aa: CASSYSIRDTEAFF
j_call: TRBJ2-7; v_call: TRBV18; cdr3_aa: CASSPGQGKSYEQYF
j_call: TRBJ2-6; v_call: TRBV5-1; cdr3_aa: CASSPTSSGANVLTF
j_call: TRBJ2-7; v_call: TRBV27; cdr3_aa: CASSLRGSSTYEQYF